This TCR beta chain came from a study of blood T cell repertoires in COVID-19. Study summary: The origin of the acute and convalescent COVID-19 samples was the United States, Italy and Spain. Sources were T cells, B-cell-depleted T cells, or PBMCs; the material itself was cDNA or gDNA.

The CDR3 spans 16 residues. V lost 2 bases and J lost 1, with 12 bases in between. Germline assignment: CDR1 SGHNT and CDR2 YYREEE (reference sequence). This clone was seen more than once but under ten times. Authors' methods: Quantification of nucleated cells was approximated via reference gene primer amplification. The repertoire was sequenced with immunoSEQ multiplex PCR; TCRdb's copy has only in-frame clones and lacks some. Clone size and V and J calls were adopted from that table, with D and trimming inferred from the DNA. Of 350,000 or so clones in the sample, approximately 88% were seen once. The chain has TRBV5-4 and TRBJ2-2; TRBD2 might be the D (7 bases). This receptor was taken from a woman aged 30 to 39 with COVID-19, enrolled during active disease. Material for sequencing was peripheral blood. In DNA form, the CDR3 reads TGTGCCAGCAGCTTAGGCGGGGGCCGGAACACCGGGGAGCTGTTTTTT. Residues: CASSLGGGRNTGELFF.